Below, 20 T cell receptor beta chains from the same sample are listed, as sequenced in a study of shared clonotypes between healthy human individuals. Produced via immunoSEQ multiplex PCR; TCRdb's table is partial and in-frame only. The top ten hold approximately 1.5% of the sample, which has roughly 1 million clones, under 80% seen once. Sequenced input: memory CD4+ T cells sorted from blood. Indicated subset: CD45RA-negative fraction. These receptors were taken from a man aged 18 to 30 in good health.

The chain couples TRBV7-9 to TRBJ2-7; 9 bases are a match to TRBD1. CDR1 is SEHNR, CDR2 FQNEAQ, per germline (reference sequence). The CDR3 has 16 amino acids. J lost 4 bases, V lost 3 bases, and 10 bases had no gene match. The DNA of the CDR3 is TGTGCCAGCAGCTTTTATGGGACAGGGTCTGAGTACGAGCAGTACTTC. Residues: CASSFYGTGSEYEQYF.

The chain has TRBV29-1 and TRBJ2-7; no clear D gene. Trimming took off 1 base at V and 5 bases at J, with 12 bases between the two ends. The CDR3 spans 13 residues. Looked up from germline, CDR1 is SQVTM and CDR2 is ANQGSEA. The CDR3 DNA sequence: TGCAGCGTTGAAGGATCCTCTCGGGACGAGCAGTACTTC. This gives the protein CSVEGSSRDEQYF.

This rearrangement joins TRBV28 to TRBJ1-1, with a weak D call TRBD1 (5 bases). V lost 6 bases and J 4 bases, leaving 9 bases between the germline ends. The CDR3 covers 12 residues. Per the germline V gene, CDR1 is MDHEN and CDR2 is SYDVKM. The CDR3 bases are TGTGCCAGCAGCCAGGGTCGCACTGAAGCTTTCTTT. Encoded protein: CASSQGRTEAFF.

The chain combines TRBV19 with TRBJ2-2, with D perhaps TRBD1 (5 bases). V lost 2 bases to trimming and J lost 2 bases, with 9 bases between them. The length of the CDR3 is 15 residues. Germline V gives CDR1 LNHDA, CDR2 SQIVND (reference sequence). The CDR3 bases are TGTGCCAGTAGTATATGGACACCCAACACCGGGGAGCTGTTTTTT. Its protein product is CASSIWTPNTGELFF.

The V gene is TRBV5-1, the J gene TRBJ2-7; 12 positions agree with TRBD2. The CDR3 is made up of 17 amino acids. Germline V lookup: CDR1 SGHRS, CDR2 YFSETQ. Germline trimming cut 1 base from V and 4 bases from J; bases unmatched to any gene: 9. The CDR3 sequence: CASSLYSLAGGPYEQYF. The CDR3 DNA sequence: TGCGCCAGCAGCTTGTACAGCCTAGCGGGGGGGCCTTACGAGCAGTACTTC.

This chain joins TRBV25-1 and TRBJ2-5, with unresolved D. The V end lost 3 bases, the J end lost 4 bases, and 9 bases lay between the germline ends. This CDR3 has 13 residues. Germline values: CDR1 MGHDK, CDR2 SYGVNS. CDR3 in DNA: TGTGCCAGCAGTGATGTCAGGAGAGAGACCCAGTACTTC. Protein sequence: CASSDVRRETQYF.

V usage is TRBV11-2 and J usage is TRBJ2-1; unclear D gene. Germline values: CDR1 SGHAT, CDR2 FQNNGV. CDR3 length: 15 residues. Trimming left V 0 bases short and J 0 bases short, with 6 bases between. CDR3 nucleotides: TGTGCCAGCAGCTTAGAACTGAGCTCCTACAATGAGCAGTTCTTC. Its translation is CASSLELSSYNEQFF. The whole variable domain, remainder taken from reference TRBV11-2 and TRBJ2-1, is EAGVAQSPRYKIIEKRQSVAFWCNPISGHATLYWYQQILGQGPKLLIQFQNNGVVDDSQLPKDRFSAERLKGVDSTLKIQPAKLEDSAVYLCASSLELSSYNEQFFGPGTRLTVL.

The J gene is TRBJ2-5, the V gene TRBV5-1, with 13 bases identical to TRBD2. Trimming took 0 bases from V and 1 from J; bases not matched to a gene: 6. The CDR3 sequence is 18 residues long. CDR1 is SGHRS and CDR2 is YFSETQ in the germline V gene. The CDR3 is CASSLGRLAGGPQETQYF. CDR3 coding DNA: TGCGCCAGCAGCTTGGGTCGACTAGCGGGAGGCCCCCAAGAGACCCAGTACTTC.

Worth noting for this clone: Other DNA variants within this sample encode the same CDR3. This chain uses TRBV6-1 with TRBJ2-5; TRBD1 matches 9 bases. In germline, CDR1 is MNHNS, CDR2 SASEGT. After removal of 3 bases from V and 5 bases from J, the junction contained 4 bases not matched to a gene. The CDR3 runs to 14 residues. The CDR3: CASSENRGQETQYF. CDR3 bases: TGTGCCAGCAGTGAGAACAGGGGGCAGGAGACCCAGTACTTC.

The rearrangement links TRBV5-4 to TRBJ2-7; 9 bases align to TRBD1. The CDR3 has 14 residues. V lost 4 bases to trimming and J lost 3 bases; unmatched junction nucleotides: 5. The V gene's germline CDR1 is SGHNT and CDR2 YYREEE (reference sequence). CDR3 sequence (DNA): TGTGCCAGCAGCAGACCGGACAGGGGCTACGAGCAGTACTTC. Protein: CASSRPDRGYEQYF.

The gene calls are TRBV4-1 and TRBJ2-5; 8 nucleotides line up with TRBD1. The CDR3 runs 15 residues. With 3 bases clipped from V and 4 bases from J, the junction kept 7 bases outside the gene matches. CDR1 is MGHRA and CDR2 is YSYEKL in the germline V gene. The chain's CDR3 is CASSQGQVKGETQYF. Here the CDR3 DNA reads TGCGCCAGCAGCCAGGGACAGGTTAAGGGAGAGACCCAGTACTTC.

The chain recombines TRBV10-3 with TRBJ2-7; 8 nucleotides agree with TRBD1. From germline, CDR1 is ENHRY and CDR2 SYGVKD. Germline trimming cut 6 bases from V and 1 base from J; bases unmatched to any gene: 5. This CDR3 comprises 14 residues. The CDR3 region is CAISQGARSYEQYF. The CDR3 DNA sequence: TGTGCCATCAGCCAGGGGGCGCGTTCCTACGAGCAGTACTTC.

This chain links TRBV5-1 with TRBJ2-7, with D perhaps given as TRBD1 or TRBD2 (5 bases each). This CDR3 region has 14 residues. Germline CDR1 SGHRS, CDR2 YFSETQ. The V and J ends lost 4 bases and 4 bases respectively, with 15 bases between them. DNA of the CDR3: TGCGCCAGCAGCCGGACGTGGGGGATTTACGAGCAGTACTTC. Translation gives CASSRTWGIYEQYF.

V gene TRBV6-6 combines with J gene TRBJ1-5; D call uncertain. Per germline, CDR1 MNHNY and CDR2 SVGAGI (reference sequence). The V gene lost 2 bases and the J gene lost 6 bases, with 14 bases spanning the gap. CDR3 length: 15 amino acids. In DNA form, the CDR3 reads TGTGCCAGCAGTTACGTCCCGGGGAAGAGTCAGCCCCAGCATTTT. Amino acid sequence: CASSYVPGKSQPQHF.

The genes are TRBV29-1 and TRBJ2-6, with D possibly matching TRBD1 (6 bases). V was trimmed by 3 bases and J by 1 base, leaving 13 bases between them. Germline V gene lookup returns CDR1 SQVTM and CDR2 ANQGSEA. The CDR3 is made up of 16 amino acids. CDR3 sequence: CSVEGASRSGANVLTF. CDR3 DNA: TGCAGCGTTGAGGGGGCGTCAAGGTCTGGGGCCAACGTCCTGACTTTC.

CDR3 bases: TGTGCCAGCTCACCCCTCGGGACTAGCGCCAACACCGGGGAGCTGTTTTTT. Its translation is CASSPLGTSANTGELFF. V usage is TRBV18 and J usage is TRBJ2-2, with 10 positions matching TRBD2. The CDR3 covers 17 residues. CDR1 is KGHSH and CDR2 is LQKENI in the germline V gene. Trimming removed 3 bases from V and 2 bases from J; junction bases left unmatched: 6.

This clone has only a few counts. The rearrangement uses TRBV28 and TRBJ1-5; weak D call: TRBD1 (5 bases). The ends were cut back, 1 base at V and 7 bases at J, with 8 bases in the middle. CDR1 is MDHEN, CDR2 SYDVKM, per germline. The CDR3 loop spans 13 amino acids. CDR3 region: CASSLFGDQPQHF. CDR3 in DNA: TGTGCCAGCAGTTTATTTGGGGACCAGCCCCAGCATTTT.

DNA of the CDR3: TGTGCCAGCAGTTATCCGGAGGACAATGAAAAACTGTTTTTT. It specifies CASSYPEDNEKLFF. The V call is TRBV6-5, the J call TRBJ1-4; D call uncertain. V shed 3 bases and J shed 5 bases, with 10 bases lying between them. Germline V lookup: CDR1 MNHEY, CDR2 SVGAGI. The CDR3 covers 14 residues.

V gene TRBV9 combines with J gene TRBJ2-7; D is perhaps TRBD2 (6 bases). Germline loops: CDR1 SGDLS, CDR2 YYNGEE. Trimming stripped 0 bases from V and 5 bases from J, with 9 bases between. CDR3 size: 13 residues. DNA of the CDR3: TGTGCCAGCAGCGTAGTCTGGGGGGACGAGCAGTACTTC. This encodes CASSVVWGDEQYF.

The CDR3 nucleotides are TGTGCCACCAGCACCCGACGGGACAGGGGCACTGAAGCTTTCTTT. It codes for CATSTRRDRGTEAFF. The chain recombines TRBV15 with TRBJ1-1; 10 bases agree with TRBD1. The CDR3 runs 15 residues. J was trimmed by 4 bases and V by 4 bases; bases with no gene match: 6. Germline CDR1 and CDR2: LNHNV and YYDKDF (reference sequence).